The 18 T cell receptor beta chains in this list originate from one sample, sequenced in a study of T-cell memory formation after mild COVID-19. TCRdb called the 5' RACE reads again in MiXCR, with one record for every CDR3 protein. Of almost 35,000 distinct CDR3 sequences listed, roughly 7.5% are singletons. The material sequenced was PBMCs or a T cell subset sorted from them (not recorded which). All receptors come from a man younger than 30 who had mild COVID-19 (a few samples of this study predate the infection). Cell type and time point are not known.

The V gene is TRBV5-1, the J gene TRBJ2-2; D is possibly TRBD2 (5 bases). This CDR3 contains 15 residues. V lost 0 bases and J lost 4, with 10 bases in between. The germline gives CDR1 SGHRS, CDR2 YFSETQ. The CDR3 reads CASSLANAGTGELFF. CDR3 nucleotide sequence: TGCGCCAGCAGCTTGGCCAACGCGGGCACCGGGGAGCTGTTTTTT.

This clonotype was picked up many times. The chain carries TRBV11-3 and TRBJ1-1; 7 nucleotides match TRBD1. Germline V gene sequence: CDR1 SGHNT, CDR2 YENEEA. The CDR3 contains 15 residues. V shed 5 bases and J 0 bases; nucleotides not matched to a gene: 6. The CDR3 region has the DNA TGTGCCAGCAGCCGGGGGGACAGTTTGAACACTGAAGCTTTCTTT. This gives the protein CASSRGDSLNTEAFF.

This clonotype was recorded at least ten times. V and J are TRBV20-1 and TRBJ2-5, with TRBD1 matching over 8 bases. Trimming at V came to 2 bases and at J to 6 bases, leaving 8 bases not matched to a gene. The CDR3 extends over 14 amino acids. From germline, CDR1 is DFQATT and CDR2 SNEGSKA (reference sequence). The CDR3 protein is CSARRGTGGQTQYF. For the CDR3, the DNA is TGCAGTGCTAGAAGGGGGACAGGAGGACAGACCCAGTACTTC.

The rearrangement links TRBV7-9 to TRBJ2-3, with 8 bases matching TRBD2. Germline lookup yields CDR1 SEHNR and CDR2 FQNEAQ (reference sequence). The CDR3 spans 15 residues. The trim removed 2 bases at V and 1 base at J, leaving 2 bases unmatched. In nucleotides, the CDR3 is TGTGCCAGCAGCTTACGGCGGGGGGGCACAGATACGCAGTATTTT. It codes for CASSLRRGGTDTQYF.

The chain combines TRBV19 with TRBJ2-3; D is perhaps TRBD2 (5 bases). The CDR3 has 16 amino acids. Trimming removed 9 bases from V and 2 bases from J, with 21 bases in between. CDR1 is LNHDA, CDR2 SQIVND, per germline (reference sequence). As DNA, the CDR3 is TGTGCCAGCAGTTCGTTGAGGGAGTACCCCACAGATACGCAGTATTTT. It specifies CASSSLREYPTDTQYF.

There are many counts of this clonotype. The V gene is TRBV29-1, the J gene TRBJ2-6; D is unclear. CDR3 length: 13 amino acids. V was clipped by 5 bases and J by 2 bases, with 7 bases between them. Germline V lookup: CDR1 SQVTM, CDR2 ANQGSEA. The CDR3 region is CSVYRAGANVLTF. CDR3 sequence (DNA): TGCAGCGTTTACCGAGCTGGGGCCAACGTCCTGACTTTC.

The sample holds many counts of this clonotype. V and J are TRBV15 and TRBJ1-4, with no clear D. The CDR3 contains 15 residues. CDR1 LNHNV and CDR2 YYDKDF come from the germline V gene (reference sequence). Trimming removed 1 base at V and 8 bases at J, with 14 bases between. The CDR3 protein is CATSRVPSLGEKLFF. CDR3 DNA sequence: TGTGCCACCAGCAGAGTCCCCAGTCTCGGGGAAAAACTGTTTTTT.

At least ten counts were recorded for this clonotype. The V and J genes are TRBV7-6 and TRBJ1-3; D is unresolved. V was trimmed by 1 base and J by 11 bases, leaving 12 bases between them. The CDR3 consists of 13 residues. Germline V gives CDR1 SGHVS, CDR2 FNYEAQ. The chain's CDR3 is CASSLESRSPIYF. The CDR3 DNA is TGTGCCAGCAGCTTAGAAAGCAGGAGCCCCATATATTTT.

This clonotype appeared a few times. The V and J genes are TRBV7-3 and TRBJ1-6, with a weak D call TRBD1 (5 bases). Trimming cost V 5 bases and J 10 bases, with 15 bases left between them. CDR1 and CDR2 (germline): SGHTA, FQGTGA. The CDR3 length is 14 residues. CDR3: CASSKGSLGSPLHF. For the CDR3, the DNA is TGTGCCAGCAGCAAGGGGTCCCTTGGATCACCCCTCCACTTT.

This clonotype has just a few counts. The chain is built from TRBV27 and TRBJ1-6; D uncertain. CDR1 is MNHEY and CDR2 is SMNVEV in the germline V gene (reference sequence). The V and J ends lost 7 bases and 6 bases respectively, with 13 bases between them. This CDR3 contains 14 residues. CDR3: CASMVGSVNSPLHF. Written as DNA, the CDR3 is TGTGCCAGCATGGTGGGCTCTGTTAATTCACCCCTCCACTTT.

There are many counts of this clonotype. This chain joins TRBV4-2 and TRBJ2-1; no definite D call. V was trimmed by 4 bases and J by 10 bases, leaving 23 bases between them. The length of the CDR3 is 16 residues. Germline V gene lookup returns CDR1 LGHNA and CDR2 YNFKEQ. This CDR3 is CASSPQVGSSFGEQFF. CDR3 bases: TGTGCCAGCAGCCCCCAAGTTGGTAGTAGTTTCGGCGAGCAGTTCTTC.

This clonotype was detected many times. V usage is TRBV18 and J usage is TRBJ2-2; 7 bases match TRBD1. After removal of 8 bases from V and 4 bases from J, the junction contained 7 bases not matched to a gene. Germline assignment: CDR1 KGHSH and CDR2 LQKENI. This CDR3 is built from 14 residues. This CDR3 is CASGQVEGTGELFF. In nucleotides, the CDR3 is TGTGCCAGCGGACAGGTCGAAGGCACCGGGGAGCTGTTTTTT.

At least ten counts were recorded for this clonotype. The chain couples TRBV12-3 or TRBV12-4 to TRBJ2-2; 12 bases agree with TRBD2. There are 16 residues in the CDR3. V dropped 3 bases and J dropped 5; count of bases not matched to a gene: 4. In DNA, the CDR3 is TGTGCCAGCAGTTTCCAACTAGCGGGGGGTACCGGGGAGCTGTTTTTT. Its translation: CASSFQLAGGTGELFF.

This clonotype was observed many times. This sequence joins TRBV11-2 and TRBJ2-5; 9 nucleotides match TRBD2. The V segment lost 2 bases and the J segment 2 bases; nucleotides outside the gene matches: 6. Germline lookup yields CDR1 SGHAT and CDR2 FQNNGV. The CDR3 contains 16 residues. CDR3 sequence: CASSLRSGGLQETQYF. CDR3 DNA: TGTGCCAGCAGCTTACGGAGCGGGGGGTTACAAGAGACCCAGTACTTC.

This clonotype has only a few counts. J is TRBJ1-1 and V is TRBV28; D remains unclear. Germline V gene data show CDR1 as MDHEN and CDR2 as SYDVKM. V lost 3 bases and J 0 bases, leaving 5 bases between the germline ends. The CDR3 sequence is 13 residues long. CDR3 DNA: TGTGCCAGCAGTTTGAACCTGAACACTGAAGCTTTCTTT. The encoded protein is CASSLNLNTEAFF.

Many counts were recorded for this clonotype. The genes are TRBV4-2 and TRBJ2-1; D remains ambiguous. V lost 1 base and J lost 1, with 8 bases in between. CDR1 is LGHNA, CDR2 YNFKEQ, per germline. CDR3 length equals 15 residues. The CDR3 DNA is TGTGCCAGCAGCCAAGGTGCGGAGTCCTACAATGAGCAGTTCTTC. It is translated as CASSQGAESYNEQFF.

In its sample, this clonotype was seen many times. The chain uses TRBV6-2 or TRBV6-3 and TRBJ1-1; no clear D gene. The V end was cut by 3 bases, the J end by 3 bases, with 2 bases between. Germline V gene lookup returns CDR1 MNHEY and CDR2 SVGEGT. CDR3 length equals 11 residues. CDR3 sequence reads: CASSYDTEAFF. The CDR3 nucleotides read TGTGCCAGCAGTTATGACACTGAAGCTTTCTTT.

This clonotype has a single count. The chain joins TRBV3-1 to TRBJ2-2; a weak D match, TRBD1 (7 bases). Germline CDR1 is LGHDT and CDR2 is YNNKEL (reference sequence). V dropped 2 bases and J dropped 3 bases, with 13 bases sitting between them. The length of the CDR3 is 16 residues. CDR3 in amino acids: CASSQWRGLDTGELFF. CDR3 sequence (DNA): TGTGCCAGCAGCCAATGGAGGGGGCTGGACACCGGGGAGCTGTTTTTT. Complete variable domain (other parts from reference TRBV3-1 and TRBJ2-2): DTAVSQTPKYLVTQMGNDKSIKCEQNLGHDTMYWYKQDSKKFLKIMFSYNNKELIINETVPNRFSPKSPDKAHLNLHINSLELGDSAVYFCASSQWRGLDTGELFFGEGSRLTVL.